A single sample is the source of the 16 T cell receptor beta chains below, sequenced in a study of CD8 T cells in ankylosing spondylitis. TCRdb reprocessed the 5' RACE reads with MiXCR, giving one entry per CDR3 protein. The sample records some 130,000 distinct CDR3 sequences, about 7% being singletons. The sample taken for sequencing was blood, either unsorted or a sorted T cell fraction (not recorded which). These receptors were collected from a female donor with ankylosing spondylitis or in good health (not recorded which).

This clonotype was recorded at least ten times. This sequence joins TRBV20-1 and TRBJ1-5, with D maybe TRBD1 (6 bases). Trimming left V 5 bases short and J 4 bases short, with 12 bases between. CDR3 length: 13 residues. Germline CDR1 reads DFQATT; CDR2 reads SNEGSKA (reference sequence). The CDR3 DNA reads TGCAGTGCTCTCACAGGGTTAAATCAGCCCCAGCATTTT. Its protein product is CSALTGLNQPQHF.

This clonotype was recorded many times. The chain has TRBV7-9 and TRBJ2-3; 14 bases are a match to TRBD2. Trimming at V came to 4 bases and at J to 7 bases, leaving 4 bases not matched to a gene. CDR1 SEHNR and CDR2 FQNEAQ come from the germline V gene (reference sequence). The CDR3 sequence is 15 residues long. The CDR3 DNA sequence: TGTGCCAGCAGCTCGACTAGCGGGGGGGCATATACGCAGTATTTT. It encodes CASSSTSGGAYTQYF.

In its sample, this clonotype was seen a few times. The V and J genes are TRBV2 and TRBJ1-1; the D is unclear. V was pared by 1 base and J by 7 bases, with 7 bases between. The CDR3 runs to 12 residues. Germline CDR1 is SNHLY and CDR2 is FYNNEI. As DNA, the CDR3 is TGTGCCAGCAGTGAAGGTCCCAATGAAGCTTTCTTT. Amino acid sequence: CASSEGPNEAFF.

Regarding this clonotype: It may be a read error: a sequence one base away is much more abundant. The gene calls are TRBV12-3 or TRBV12-4 and TRBJ2-2, with 7 nucleotides matching TRBD1. This CDR3 region has 12 residues. The CDR3 nucleotides are TGTACCACCGCAACAGGGGCCGGGGAGCTGTTTTTT. It is translated as CTTATGAGELFF.

This clonotype was found many times. This chain uses TRBV18 with TRBJ2-3, with 8 positions matching TRBD2. The germline V gene has CDR1 KGHSH and CDR2 LQKENI. This CDR3 has 15 residues. V lost 6 bases and J lost 0; bases outside the gene matches: 5. The CDR3 DNA reads TGTGCCAGCTCTGTAGCGGGGTCTAGCACAGATACGCAGTATTTT. Residues: CASSVAGSSTDTQYF.

This clonotype showed up many times. The chain carries TRBV12-3 or TRBV12-4 and TRBJ2-7, with D tentatively TRBD2 (5 bases). The V end lost 5 bases, the J end lost 5 bases, and 13 bases lay between the germline ends. This CDR3 contains 13 residues. The CDR3 DNA reads TGTGCCAGCAGTACCCGGGGAAGCGACGAGCAGTACTTC. Its protein product is CASSTRGSDEQYF.

The V call is TRBV18, the J call TRBJ1-4, with D unresolved. The CDR3 spans 15 residues. Germline CDR1 is KGHSH and CDR2 is LQKENI. Between the trimmed V and J ends, which lost 3 bases and 4 bases, there was a span of 12 bases. The DNA for the CDR3 is TGTGCCAGCTCACCTTCAGGAGGCCTTAATGAAAAACTGTTTTTT. Translation: CASSPSGGLNEKLFF.

This clonotype was detected ten times or more. V gene TRBV6-5 combines with J gene TRBJ1-1, with D possibly being TRBD1 (5 bases). The V and J ends lost 4 bases and 1 base respectively, with 7 bases between them. The CDR3 covers 13 residues. Per germline, CDR1 MNHEY and CDR2 SVGAGI. Here the CDR3 reads CASSSRENTEAFF. CDR3 coding DNA: TGTGCCAGCAGTTCCAGGGAGAACACTGAAGCTTTCTTT.

This clonotype was counted many times. The chain carries TRBV29-1 and TRBJ2-3; 8 positions match TRBD2. The CDR3 loop spans 14 amino acids. The germline V gene has CDR1 SQVTM and CDR2 ANQGSEA. V lost 6 bases, J lost 5 bases, and 10 bases stayed unmatched. This CDR3 is CSVASGWRGDTQYF. The DNA for the CDR3 is TGCAGCGTCGCTAGCGGGTGGAGGGGAGATACGCAGTATTTT.

The V call is TRBV7-9, the J call TRBJ2-1; D is perhaps TRBD2 (6 bases). V was cut by 10 bases and J by 3 bases, with 19 bases left in between. This CDR3 spans 15 amino acids. Germline CDR1 reads SEHNR; CDR2 reads FQNEAQ (reference sequence). Here the CDR3 reads CATKPNGGGYNEQFF. Written as DNA, the CDR3 is TGTGCCACCAAGCCGAACGGGGGTGGCTACAATGAGCAGTTCTTC.

This clonotype showed up just once. A much larger clone lies one base from this, so it may be a read error. The genes are TRBV7-2 and TRBJ2-3, with a weak D call TRBD2 (5 bases). This CDR3 region has 14 residues. Germline loops: CDR1 SGHTA, CDR2 FQGNSA. With 3 bases removed from V and 0 bases from J, the gap between germline ends came to 7 bases. The CDR3 region is CTSSFRGSTDTQYF. CDR3 DNA: TGTACCAGCAGCTTTCGGGGTAGCACAGATACGCAGTATTTT.

This clonotype was recorded many times. V and J are TRBV6-2 or TRBV6-3 and TRBJ2-3, with a possible D match to TRBD1 (6 bases). The V end lost 4 bases, the J end lost 1 base, and 12 bases lay between the germline ends. This CDR3 has 15 amino acids. Germline CDR1 MNHEY, CDR2 SVGEGT. The CDR3 sequence: CASSSRGVGTDTQYF. The DNA of the CDR3 is TGTGCCAGCAGTTCCAGGGGCGTCGGCACAGATACGCAGTATTTT.

This clonotype was counted at least ten times. CDR3: CASSLSASSYNSPLHF. The CDR3 coding sequence is TGTGCCAGCAGCTTGTCGGCGAGCTCCTATAATTCACCCCTCCACTTT. This chain uses TRBV5-5 with TRBJ1-6; D unclear. The germline V gene encodes CDR1 SGHKS and CDR2 YYEKEE (reference sequence). Trimming left V 1 base short and J 0 bases short, with 8 bases between. The length of the CDR3 is 16 residues.

This clonotype was found a few times. The rearrangement links TRBV7-9 to TRBJ2-1; D is unclear. Germline-derived CDR1 and CDR2 are SEHNR and FQNEAQ (reference sequence). V was pared by 2 bases and J by 2 bases, with 7 bases between. The CDR3 covers 14 residues. CDR3 amino acids: CASSLSQAYNEQFF. CDR3 coding DNA: TGTGCCAGCAGCTTATCTCAGGCCTACAATGAGCAGTTCTTC.

This clonotype came up many times. This chain joins TRBV5-1 and TRBJ1-5; no firm D call. CDR1 and CDR2 from the germline V gene are SGHRS and YFSETQ. This CDR3 comprises 15 residues. Trimming left V 4 bases short and J 1 base short, with 12 bases between. In nucleotides, the CDR3 is TGCGCCAGCAGCCCATCCGGGATGAGCAATCAGCCCCAGCATTTT. Translating it yields CASSPSGMSNQPQHF.

This clonotype was detected ten times or more. The chain recombines TRBV28 with TRBJ2-7; the D is unclear. The V and J ends lost 8 bases and 0 bases respectively, with 11 bases between them. There are 13 residues in the CDR3. Germline CDR1 is MDHEN and CDR2 is SYDVKM. The CDR3 DNA follows: TGTGCCAGCTTTGCGAGCAGCTCCTACGAGCAGTACTTC. This gives the protein CASFASSSYEQYF.